A single TCR beta chain is shown here with its context. This entry belongs to a study of cytomegalovirus exposure and HLA in healthy donors. The ends were cut back, 0 bases at V and 0 bases at J, with 13 bases in the middle. The CDR3 length is 17 residues. Germline CDR1 SGDLS, CDR2 YYNGEE. Primers: 60 Vbeta forward and 13 Jbeta reverse. TCRdb keeps only in-frame clones here, not all; method: immunoSEQ multiplex PCR. This sample carries roughly 160,000 clones, 75% to 90% of them seen once, and the ten largest clones take approximately 8.5%. V gene TRBV9 combines with J gene TRBJ2-1, with TRBD2 as a possible D gene (7 bases). The receptor's source is a man aged 18 to 29 in good health and CMV-seropositive. Sequencing was carried out using PBMCs. The CDR3 is CASSVDGGAGSYNEQFF. Written as DNA, the CDR3 is TGTGCCAGCAGCGTAGATGGGGGGGCGGGCTCCTACAATGAGCAGTTCTTC.